Listed below are T cell receptor beta chains from one sample, sequenced in a study of cytotoxic CD8 clonotypes in ibrutinib-treated CLL. Produced via immunoSEQ multiplex PCR; TCRdb's table is partial and in-frame only. The table has around 250,000 clones, under 80% seen once. Here the sequenced sample was PBMCs, taken after 24 months of ibrutinib treatment. These receptors originate from a human donor with chronic lymphocytic leukemia. The CDR3 runs from the conserved cysteine through the conserved F or W. A D gene is named only where the DNA matches it firmly. Size is omitted from some rows. Given values are once, few, many or a class for expanded clones.

V	size	J	D	DNA	CDR3
TRBV5-1	-	TRBJ1-4	TRBD1	TGCGCCAGCAGCTTGGGAGGACAGGGGGCGGGTGAAAAACTGTTTTTT	CASSLGGQGAGEKLFF
TRBV30	few	TRBJ2-7	-	TGTGCCTGGAGTGTACGGGGCCCGCCGGGCGAGCAGTACTTC	CAWSVRGPPGEQYF
TRBV6-5	-	TRBJ1-4	-	TGTGCCAGCAGTTACAGTTTTCGGGAAAAACTGTTTTTT	CASSYSFREKLFF
TRBV10-1	-	TRBJ2-5	-	TGCGCCAGCAGTGATGGGGGTTACCAAGAGACCCAGTACTTC	CASSDGGYQETQYF
TRBV6-6	-	TRBJ2-5	TRBD2	TGTGCCACCCACCTAGCGGGTTTTCAAGAGACCCAGTACTTC	CATHLAGFQETQYF
TRBV5-1	-	TRBJ2-7	TRBD2	TGCGCCAGCAGGGAAGGGACTAGCGGGAGAATCCACGAGCAGTACTTC	CASREGTSGRIHEQYF
TRBV29-1	few	TRBJ2-1	-	TGCAGCGCCCCGGACCCGACTCACTGGAATGAGCAGTTCTTC	CSAPDPTHWNEQFF
TRBV6-6	-	TRBJ2-5	TRBD2	TGTGCCAGCAAGATAGCGGGAAGCGAGACCCAGTACTTC	CASKIAGSETQYF
TRBV4-1	-	TRBJ2-7	TRBD1	TGCGCCAGCAGCCCGACAGGGGACGAGCAGTACTTC	CASSPTGDEQYF
TRBV2	-	TRBJ2-5	-	TGTGCCAGCAGAGTAGGAAGGGTAGTAGAGACCCAGTACTTC	CASRVGRVVETQYF
TRBV11-2	-	TRBJ2-3	-	TGTGCCAGCAGTGGAATAGGGGAAGGTACGCAGTATTTT	CASSGIGEGTQYF
TRBV18	-	TRBJ2-7	-	TGTGCCAGCTCACCCGGAAGGGCCCACGAGCAGTACTTC	CASSPGRAHEQYF
TRBV19	-	TRBJ2-7	TRBD1	TGTGCCAGTAGTATAACGTCGACAGGGGGTCCGTACGAGCAGTACTTC	CASSITSTGGPYEQYF
TRBV20-1	-	TRBJ2-7	-	TGCAGTGCATTGGACTCGGGCGAGCAGTACTTC	CSALDSGEQYF
TRBV7-6	few	TRBJ2-7	-	TGTGCCAGCAGCATGGACGAGAACTACGAGCAGTACTTC	CASSMDENYEQYF
TRBV11-3	-	TRBJ2-2	TRBD1	TGTGCCAGCAGCCCTCGACAGGGGGGGGCGTCCGGGGAGCTGTTTTTT	CASSPRQGGASGELFF
TRBV4-3	-	TRBJ2-3	TRBD2	TGCGCCAGCAGCCAAGGGTTAGCGGGGTCCACAGATACGCAGTATTTT	CASSQGLAGSTDTQYF
TRBV27	-	TRBJ1-4	TRBD1	TGTGCCAGCAGTTTATTAGGACAGGACAGGGTTAATGAAAAACTGTTTTTT	CASSLLGQDRVNEKLFF
TRBV7-8	-	TRBJ1-3	-	TGTGCCAGCAGCTTAGCGAGGCGAGGCTCTGGAAACACCATATATTTT	CASSLARRGSGNTIYF
TRBV15	-	TRBJ2-7	TRBD2	TGTGCCACCAGCGAGCGAACGACTAGCGGGTCCTACGAGCAGTACTTC	CATSERTTSGSYEQYF
TRBV13	-	TRBJ2-1	TRBD2	TGTGCCAGCAGCTTGTTAGCGGGAGACAATGAGCAGTTCTTC	CASSLLAGDNEQFF
TRBV28	-	TRBJ2-5	TRBD1	TGTGCCAGCAGGGGCCGGGACAGACAAGAGACCCAGTACTTC	CASRGRDRQETQYF
TRBV7-8	-	TRBJ1-1	-	TGTGCCAGCAGGTTGGGACAGAACACTGAAGCTTTCTTT	CASRLGQNTEAFF
TRBV6-6	-	TRBJ2-7	-	TGTGCCAGCAGTTTGGGACAAACCTACGAGCAGTACTTC	CASSLGQTYEQYF
TRBV6-6	-	TRBJ2-5	TRBD2	TGTGCCAGCAGTAACTTAGCGGGCCGCCAAGAGACCCAGTACTTC	CASSNLAGRQETQYF
TRBV6-5	-	TRBJ2-7	TRBD2	TGTGCCAGCAGAGGGACTAGCGGAGCCTCCCGGGAGCAGTACTTC	CASRGTSGASREQYF
TRBV4-3	-	TRBJ2-5	-	TGCGCCAGCAGCCAACAGGGGCAGCCCCAAGAGACCCAGTACTTC	CASSQQGQPQETQYF
TRBV5-6	-	TRBJ1-3	TRBD1	TGTGCCAGCAGCCAGGACAGGGGAACCCTCTTCGAGGACACCATATATTTT	CASSQDRGTLFEDTIYF
TRBV28	-	TRBJ1-2	-	TGTGCCAGCAGTTTAAGTCGGGAGGGCTACACCTTC	CASSLSREGYTF
TRBV6-5	few	TRBJ2-3	-	TGTGCCAGCAGTTACTCACTAGCCACAGATACGCAGTATTTT	CASSYSLATDTQYF
TRBV29-1	-	TRBJ2-7	-	TGCAGCGTTGAAGCAAGCTCGGGCGGGCTATACGAGCAGTACTTC	CSVEASSGGLYEQYF
TRBV9	few	TRBJ2-2	-	TGTGCCAGCCTATCCAGGGCCGGGGAGCTGTTTTTT	CASLSRAGELFF
TRBV28	once	TRBJ1-5	-	TGTGCCAGCAGTTTTGGGTCAGGCAATCAGCCCCAGCATTTT	CASSFGSGNQPQHF
TRBV5-1	-	TRBJ2-3	-	TGCGCCAGCAGCCGCTCTACGCGAACTAGCACAGATACGCAGTATTTT	CASSRSTRTSTDTQYF
TRBV28	-	TRBJ1-4	-	TGTGCCAGCAGGGGTAAACTTCAAACTAATGAAAAACTGTTTTTT	CASRGKLQTNEKLFF
TRBV2	-	TRBJ2-3	TRBD1	TGTGCCCGAAGACAGGGAAGCACAGATACGCAGTATTTT	CARRQGSTDTQYF